One sample yielded the 15 T cell receptor beta chains listed below, sequenced in a study of CD8 T cells in Susac syndrome. After extraction with the RNeasy kit, 0.5 to 1 ug of the RNA was reverse transcribed using random hexamers. In TCRdb, the immunoSEQ multiplex PCR reads were re-called with MiXCR into one record per CDR3 protein. The sample includes around 180,000 distinct CDR3 sequences, under 95% seen only once; the top ten take about 0.088%. Sequenced sample: CD4+ T cells from PBMCs. The receptors were sampled from a human donor with multiple sclerosis.

As DNA, the CDR3 is TGTGCCAGCAGTCTCCCGGTGAACACTGAAGCTTTCTTT. Its protein product is CASSLPVNTEAFF. The chain is built from TRBV28 and TRBJ1-1; no clear D. CDR3 length: 13 amino acids. V was pared by 5 bases and J by 0 bases, with 7 bases between. Germline V gene sequence: CDR1 MDHEN, CDR2 SYDVKM.

The rearrangement links TRBV3-1 to TRBJ2-7; D is undetermined. This CDR3 is built from 14 residues. V was clipped by 6 bases and J by 2 bases, with 14 bases between them. The V gene's germline CDR1 is LGHDT and CDR2 YNNKEL (reference sequence). The CDR3 coding sequence is TGTGCCAGCAGTGACACCCTGAGTACCTACGAGCAGTACTTC. This translates into CASSDTLSTYEQYF.

V and J are TRBV6-2 or TRBV6-3 and TRBJ1-5; D may be TRBD1 (5 bases). Deletions cut 7 bases from V and 1 base from J, with 14 bases between. Germline-derived CDR1 and CDR2 are MNHEY and SVGEGT. CDR3 length: 15 amino acids. CDR3 DNA sequence: TGTGCCAGCACCCGATCAGGGTGGAGCAATCAGCCCCAGCATTTT. It codes for CASTRSGWSNQPQHF.

This chain uses TRBV4-3 with TRBJ1-1, with D uncertain. Trimming removed 5 bases at V and 1 base at J, with 11 bases between. CDR1 and CDR2 (germline): LGHNA, YSLEER. This CDR3 is built from 14 residues. CDR3 region: CASSLRTENTEAFF. CDR3 nucleotides: TGCGCCAGCAGCTTAAGGACGGAGAACACTGAAGCTTTCTTT.

The rearrangement joins TRBV19 to TRBJ2-1; TRBD2 matches at 9 bases. In germline, CDR1 is LNHDA, CDR2 SQIVND (reference sequence). Trimming cost V 2 bases and J 1 base; bases outside gene matches: 3. The CDR3 consists of 16 residues. The CDR3 DNA sequence: TGTGCCAGTAGTATATGGACTAGCGAATCCTACAATGAGCAGTTCTTC. This translates into CASSIWTSESYNEQFF.

The chain employs TRBV6-5 and TRBJ1-1; D is ambiguous. V lost 6 bases and J 5 bases, leaving 16 bases between the germline ends. Germline CDR1 is MNHEY and CDR2 is SVGAGI. The CDR3 is 14 amino acids. Written as DNA, the CDR3 is TGTGCCAGCAGGCCTGGCGGATCGAAGACTGAAGCTTTCTTT. Translation gives CASRPGGSKTEAFF.

The chain links TRBV18 to TRBJ1-2, with D unresolved. Per the germline V gene, CDR1 is KGHSH and CDR2 is LQKENI. V was clipped by 1 base and J by 1 base, with 7 bases between them. The CDR3 has 14 residues. The CDR3 reads CASSPLGDNYGYTF. CDR3 nucleotides: TGTGCCAGCTCACCACTAGGAGATAACTATGGCTACACCTTC.

This clonotype appeared a single time. V and J are TRBV27 and TRBJ1-1; weak D call: TRBD1 (6 bases). The germline V gene encodes CDR1 MNHEY and CDR2 SMNVEV (reference sequence). CDR3 length: 16 residues. The V end was cut by 6 bases, the J end by 1 base, with 18 bases between. DNA of the CDR3: TGTGCCAGCAGCTCCTCTCGCCAGGGGTCGAACACTGAAGCTTTCTTT. Residues: CASSSSRQGSNTEAFF.

The J gene is TRBJ1-2, the V gene TRBV11-1; TRBD1 might be the D (6 bases). The CDR3 is 15 residues long. CDR1 SGHAT and CDR2 FQDESV come from the germline V gene (reference sequence). The V and J ends lost 3 bases and 4 bases respectively, with 15 bases between them. The CDR3 spells CASSFTGRGAYGYTF. The CDR3 DNA is TGTGCCAGCAGCTTCACAGGGAGAGGAGCCTATGGCTACACCTTC.

The V and J genes are TRBV6-1 and TRBJ1-2; TRBD1 agrees at 8 bases. Per the germline V gene, CDR1 is MNHNS and CDR2 is SASEGT. V dropped 6 bases and J dropped 0; count of bases not matched to a gene: 15. The CDR3 consists of 18 residues. For the CDR3, the DNA is TGTGCCAGCAGAACAGGGGGAAGAGGATTGTTTGCTAACTATGGCTACACCTTC. Translated, it gives CASRTGGRGLFANYGYTF.

This chain links TRBV27 with TRBJ2-5; D gene ambiguous. V was shortened by 4 bases and J by 5 bases, with 20 bases between the two germline ends. Germline lookup yields CDR1 MNHEY and CDR2 SMNVEV (reference sequence). The CDR3 runs to 16 residues. The CDR3 sequence: CASSSRPPARTETQYF. Here the CDR3 DNA reads TGTGCCAGCAGTTCCCGGCCCCCAGCGCGGACGGAGACCCAGTACTTC.

This sequence joins TRBV25-1 and TRBJ2-7, with D uncertain. The CDR3 runs 15 residues. Germline V gene data show CDR1 as MGHDK and CDR2 as SYGVNS. V dropped 5 bases and J dropped 2 bases, with 16 bases sitting between them. This chain's CDR3 is CASSYGGATTYEQYF. The CDR3 DNA reads as TGTGCCAGCAGTTATGGCGGAGCCACAACCTACGAGCAGTACTTC.

The chain carries TRBV24-1 and TRBJ2-7; D is ambiguous. V lost 9 bases and J lost 2, with 10 bases in between. CDR3 size: 12 residues. The germline CDR1 and CDR2 sequences are KGHDR and SFDVKD. The CDR3 spells CATHCVTYEQYF. As DNA, the CDR3 is TGTGCCACCCACTGTGTCACCTACGAGCAGTACTTC.

This chain joins TRBV12-3 or TRBV12-4 and TRBJ1-3; the D is unclear. The CDR3 totals 13 residues. The germline V and J ends were trimmed by 6 bases and 2 bases, with 8 bases remaining between them. DNA of the CDR3: TGTGCCAGCAGCTCCTTAGCTGGAAACACCATATATTTT. Protein product: CASSSLAGNTIYF.

V and J are TRBV18 and TRBJ1-6; tentatively, D is TRBD1 (5 bases). Germline V CDR1 and CDR2: KGHSH, LQKENI. V lost 2 bases and J 7 bases, leaving 9 bases between the germline ends. The CDR3 totals 14 residues. CDR3 residues: CASSPEGANSPLHF. The CDR3 coding sequence is TGTGCCAGCTCACCAGAAGGGGCGAATTCACCCCTCCACTTT.